These 18 T cell receptor beta chains originate from one sample sequenced in a study of blood T cell repertoires in COVID-19. The protocol was immunoSEQ multiplex PCR, while the TCRdb copy is restricted to in-frame clones and leaves out a portion. Of roughly 520,000 clones in the sample, roughly 90% were seen once. Sequenced input: PBMCs or T cells enriched from blood (not recorded which). These receptors all come from a woman in her forties who had recovered from COVID-19.

The chain links TRBV24-1 to TRBJ1-5, with 10 bases aligning to TRBD1. The ends lost 8 bases at V and 0 bases at J; junction bases unmatched: 18. The CDR3 sequence is 20 residues long. The germline gives CDR1 KGHDR, CDR2 SFDVKD. In DNA form, the CDR3 reads TGTGCCACCATTAGAAGCGTGGGGGGGGGACAGGGGTATAGCAATCAGCCCCAGCATTTT. It is translated as CATIRSVGGGQGYSNQPQHF.

This chain uses TRBV27 with TRBJ2-7; 10 bases fit TRBD1. Germline CDR1 is MNHEY and CDR2 is SMNVEV (reference sequence). The ends lost 3 bases at V and 2 bases at J; junction bases unmatched: 10. This CDR3 is 17 amino acids long. CDR3 amino acids: CASSLRRPGQGPYEQYF. CDR3 bases: TGTGCCAGCAGTTTGAGGAGGCCGGGACAGGGGCCCTACGAGCAGTACTTC.

CDR3 loop: CASSLGGGNEQYF. In nucleotides, the CDR3 is TGTGCCAGCAGCTTAGGTGGAGGGAACGAGCAGTACTTC. The V and J genes are TRBV7-6 and TRBJ2-7; D possibly corresponds to TRBD2 (6 bases). The CDR3 sequence is 13 residues long. V was trimmed by 1 base and J by 5 bases, leaving 9 bases between them. Germline lookup yields CDR1 SGHVS and CDR2 FNYEAQ. Looking up the rest from reference TRBV7-6 and TRBJ2-7 gives the full variable domain: GAGVSQSPRYKVTKRGQDVALRCDPISGHVSLYWYRQALGQGPEFLTYFNYEAQQDKSGLPNDRFSAERPEGSISTLTIQRTEQRDSAMYRCASSLGGGNEQYFGPGTRLTVT.

The gene calls are TRBV18 and TRBJ1-2; tentative D call: TRBD1 (5 bases). CDR1 and CDR2 (germline): KGHSH, LQKENI. The CDR3 covers 15 residues. V shed 3 bases and J shed 5 bases, with 16 bases lying between them. CDR3 in amino acids: CASSPGQALGYGYTF. DNA for the CDR3: TGTGCCAGCTCACCGGGGCAGGCGCTGGGATATGGCTACACCTTC.

The chain combines TRBV19 with TRBJ1-5; D might be TRBD1 (5 bases). V dropped 2 bases and J dropped 6 bases, with 14 bases sitting between them. The CDR3 has 15 residues. From germline, CDR1 is LNHDA and CDR2 SQIVND (reference sequence). CDR3 protein: CASSIKSGSGQPQHF. The CDR3 DNA is TGTGCCAGTAGTATAAAATCAGGGTCTGGTCAGCCCCAGCATTTT.

The chain carries TRBV6-1 and TRBJ2-7; D might be TRBD2 (5 bases). In germline, CDR1 is MNHNS, CDR2 SASEGT. The CDR3 length is 15 residues. V lost 1 base, J lost 0 bases, and 10 bases lay in between. CDR3 sequence reads: CASSEVERSSYEQYF. CDR3 in DNA: TGTGCCAGCAGTGAAGTCGAGCGGAGCTCCTACGAGCAGTACTTC.

The genes are TRBV7-2 and TRBJ2-1; D might be TRBD1 (6 bases). This CDR3 has 13 amino acids. Trimming shortened V by 0 bases and J by 8 bases, and 8 bases separated the two germline ends. Germline V gene data show CDR1 as SGHTA and CDR2 as FQGNSA. DNA of the CDR3: TGTGCCAGCAGCTTAGCTCAGGGGCATGAGCAGTTCTTC. It is translated as CASSLAQGHEQFF.

The J gene is TRBJ1-1, the V gene TRBV2; D is perhaps TRBD1 (6 bases). The CDR3 sequence is 12 residues long. Germline V gene sequence: CDR1 SNHLY, CDR2 FYNNEI. Trimming took off 8 bases at V and 0 bases at J, with 7 bases between the two ends. CDR3 DNA: TGTGCCAGCGGACAGATGAACACTGAAGCTTTCTTT. Translating gives CASGQMNTEAFF.

The chain carries TRBV5-6 and TRBJ2-6; D uncertain. V lost 4 bases to trimming and J lost 0 bases, with 8 bases between them. Germline V gene data show CDR1 as SGHDT and CDR2 as YYEEEE. The CDR3 extends over 15 amino acids. This CDR3 is CASSIPISGANVLTF. CDR3 nucleotides: TGTGCCAGCAGCATTCCTATCTCTGGGGCCAACGTCCTGACTTTC.

This clone was detected a few times. The identical CDR3 is also encoded by other nucleotide sequences in the sample. V is TRBV19 and J is TRBJ2-3; TRBD2 aligns across 8 bases. This CDR3 contains 16 residues. V lost 3 bases to trimming and J lost 0 bases; unmatched junction nucleotides: 5. The germline V gene encodes CDR1 LNHDA and CDR2 SQIVND (reference sequence). Here the CDR3 DNA reads TGTGCCAGTAGTATTACTAGCGGAGGAAGCACAGATACGCAGTATTTT. Its protein is CASSITSGGSTDTQYF.

The V call is TRBV7-6, the J call TRBJ2-2; D is perhaps TRBD2 (6 bases). Deletions cut 2 bases from V and 4 bases from J, with 17 bases between. The CDR3 is 17 amino acids. Germline V gene data show CDR1 as SGHVS and CDR2 as FNYEAQ. CDR3 nucleotide sequence: TGTGCCAGCAGCTTACCTGGGGGAGGTCGAAGCACCGGGGAGCTGTTTTTT. It translates to CASSLPGGGRSTGELFF.

The chain carries TRBV14 and TRBJ2-1, with a weak D call TRBD1 (5 bases). The CDR3 totals 16 residues. Germline CDR1 is SGHDN and CDR2 is FVKESK. Trimming took 4 bases from V and 0 from J, leaving 13 bases between them. In nucleotides, the CDR3 is TGTGCCAGCAGCCCGCACAGGACCTCCTCCTACAATGAGCAGTTCTTC. Protein sequence: CASSPHRTSSYNEQFF.

This chain connects TRBV5-4 to TRBJ2-1, with 9 bases fitting TRBD2. Germline-derived CDR1 and CDR2 are SGHNT and YYREEE (reference sequence). This CDR3 is built from 18 residues. Trimming took 2 bases from V and 9 from J; bases not matched to a gene: 18. CDR3 in amino acids: CASSLNNFGGRASSEQFF. CDR3 nucleotides: TGTGCCAGCAGCTTAAACAACTTTGGCGGGAGGGCCTCCAGTGAGCAGTTCTTC.

The chain uses TRBV19 and TRBJ1-5; tentatively, D is TRBD1 (5 bases). The CDR3 sequence is 17 residues long. V was trimmed by 1 base and J by 1 base, leaving 14 bases between them. Germline CDR1 LNHDA, CDR2 SQIVND (reference sequence). The DNA for the CDR3 is TGTGCCAGTAGTATAGGCCGAGGGGAGGGAAGCAATCAGCCCCAGCATTTT. Protein: CASSIGRGEGSNQPQHF. The whole variable domain, remainder taken from reference TRBV19 and TRBJ1-5, is DGGITQSPKYLFRKEGQNVTLSCEQNLNHDAMYWYRQDPGQGLRLIYYSQIVNDFQKGDIAEGYSVSREKKESFPLTVTSAQKNPTAFYLCASSIGRGEGSNQPQHFGDGTRLSIL.

This clone was detected many times. V usage is TRBV6-5 and J usage is TRBJ1-1, with 9 bases matching TRBD1. The V and J ends lost 7 bases and 10 bases, in that order; junction bases with no gene match: 10. This CDR3 is built from 13 residues. The germline V gene encodes CDR1 MNHEY and CDR2 SVGAGI. CDR3 DNA: TGTGCCAGCACCGGAACAGGGGGCGTCTCAGCTTTCTTT. This sequence encodes CASTGTGGVSAFF.

V is TRBV12-5 and J is TRBJ1-3; D might be TRBD1 (5 bases). Trimming left V 5 bases short and J 4 bases short, with 15 bases between. The length of the CDR3 is 15 residues. Germline V gene lookup returns CDR1 LGHNT and CDR2 FRNRAP. The CDR3: CASGPRQRRGNTIYF. CDR3 DNA sequence: TGTGCTAGTGGTCCCCGACAGCGCCGAGGAAACACCATATATTTT.

The V call is TRBV29-1, the J call TRBJ2-5, with 9 nucleotides matching TRBD2. The V gene end was trimmed by 7 bases and the J gene end by 1 base; junction bases not matched to a gene: 4. The length of the CDR3 is 13 residues. Germline V gene data show CDR1 as SQVTM and CDR2 as ANQGSEA. CDR3 DNA: TGCAGCGGGCGGGGGGGTGTCCAAGAGACCCAGTACTTC. Its translation: CSGRGGVQETQYF.

The J gene is TRBJ2-1, the V gene TRBV9; TRBD2 agrees at 12 bases. Per the germline V gene, CDR1 is SGDLS and CDR2 is YYNGEE. V was clipped by 4 bases and J by 4 bases; unmatched bases: 9. This CDR3 spans 17 amino acids. The CDR3 loop is CASSPRLAGDLYNEQFF. CDR3 in DNA: TGTGCCAGCAGCCCGAGACTAGCGGGGGACCTATACAATGAGCAGTTCTTC. Variable domain in full (rest from reference TRBV9 and TRBJ2-1): DSGVTQTPKHLITATGQRVTLRCSPRSGDLSVYWYQQSLDQGLQFLIQYYNGEERAKGNILERFSAQQFPDLHSELNLSSLELGDSALYFCASSPRLAGDLYNEQFFGPGTRLTVL.